These 21 T cell receptor beta chains came from one sample sequenced in a study of blood T cell repertoires in COVID-19. Profiling relied on immunoSEQ multiplex PCR, and the TCRdb table lists in-frame clones only, not all of them. In the table there are around 250,000 clones, around 90% of which are singletons. Sequences were obtained from PBMCs or T cells enriched from blood (not recorded which). The receptors derive from a human donor in a cohort exposed to, infected with or recovered from COVID-19 (not recorded which). The donor label of this sample is uncertain.

V gene TRBV9 combines with J gene TRBJ2-5; TRBD2 matches 12 bases. Germline V gives CDR1 SGDLS, CDR2 YYNGEE. The CDR3 covers 15 residues. Trimming cost V 4 bases and J 4 bases; bases outside gene matches: 5. This CDR3 is CASSPLGLAGETQYF. CDR3 sequence (DNA): TGTGCCAGCAGCCCCTTGGGACTAGCGGGAGAGACCCAGTACTTC.

The rearrangement links TRBV4-2 to TRBJ2-7; 8 bases are a match to TRBD2. CDR1 and CDR2 from the germline V gene are LGHNA and YNFKEQ. The CDR3 loop spans 16 amino acids. Unmatched junction bases numbered 8, after V lost 0 bases and J lost 4 bases. The CDR3 reads CASSQEASGGSYEQYF. The CDR3 coding sequence is TGTGCCAGCAGCCAAGAGGCGAGCGGGGGAAGTTACGAGCAGTACTTC.

The rearrangement links TRBV4-1 to TRBJ2-1; 15 nucleotides align to TRBD2. The V and J ends lost 1 base and 2 bases, in that order; junction bases with no gene match: 3. The CDR3 runs to 18 residues. The germline CDR1 and CDR2 sequences are MGHRA and YSYEKL. In nucleotides, the CDR3 is TGCGCCAGCAGCCAAGGGACTAGCGGGGGGGGTACCTACAATGAGCAGTTCTTC. Translation: CASSQGTSGGGTYNEQFF.

The rearrangement uses TRBV4-3 and TRBJ1-3; 8 positions agree with TRBD1. Germline lookup yields CDR1 LGHNA and CDR2 YSLEER. The CDR3 extends over 16 amino acids. The V gene end was trimmed by 4 bases and the J gene end by 2 bases; junction bases not matched to a gene: 7. Here the CDR3 reads CASSPSGTGAGNTIYF. In nucleotides, the CDR3 is TGCGCCAGCAGCCCGTCCGGGACAGGAGCTGGAAACACCATATATTTT.

The rearrangement links TRBV25-1 to TRBJ1-2; no reliable D call. CDR1 is MGHDK and CDR2 is SYGVNS in the germline V gene. Trimming removed 1 base at V and 4 bases at J, with 10 bases between. The CDR3 sequence is 14 residues long. The CDR3 DNA reads as TGTGCCAGCAGTGAATTTAACAGAGCCTATGGCTACACCTTC. Residues: CASSEFNRAYGYTF.

The rearrangement links TRBV19 to TRBJ1-5; D is perhaps TRBD1 (5 bases). Germline V CDR1 and CDR2: LNHDA, SQIVND (reference sequence). V lost 2 bases and J lost 3, with 11 bases in between. This CDR3 has 15 amino acids. CDR3 region: CASSITGRDNQPQHF. DNA for the CDR3: TGTGCCAGTAGTATAACGGGCAGGGACAATCAGCCCCAGCATTTT. The whole variable domain, filled in from reference TRBV19 and TRBJ1-5, reads DGGITQSPKYLFRKEGQNVTLSCEQNLNHDAMYWYRQDPGQGLRLIYYSQIVNDFQKGDIAEGYSVSREKKESFPLTVTSAQKNPTAFYLCASSITGRDNQPQHFGDGTRLSIL.

The V and J genes are TRBV4-2 and TRBJ2-7, with 9 bases aligning to TRBD1. The CDR3 is made up of 15 amino acids. V was clipped by 1 base and J by 4 bases; unmatched bases: 5. Germline CDR1 and CDR2: LGHNA and YNFKEQ. The DNA of the CDR3 is TGTGCCAGCAGCCAAGCCGACAGGGGGGGTTACGAGCAGTACTTC. Protein product: CASSQADRGGYEQYF.

V and J are TRBV18 and TRBJ1-4; unclear D gene. This CDR3 has 14 amino acids. From germline, CDR1 is KGHSH and CDR2 LQKENI. With 5 bases removed from V and 2 bases from J, the gap between germline ends came to 9 bases. Here the CDR3 reads CASSATRTNEKLFF. The DNA of the CDR3 is TGTGCCAGCTCAGCGACAAGGACTAATGAAAAACTGTTTTTT.

The genes are TRBV4-3 and TRBJ1-2; D call uncertain. V was trimmed by 0 bases and J by 3 bases, leaving 8 bases between them. Per the germline V gene, CDR1 is LGHNA and CDR2 is YSLEER. The CDR3 consists of 14 residues. This CDR3 reads CASSQDYGDYGYTF. The CDR3 DNA is TGCGCCAGCAGCCAAGACTACGGAGACTATGGCTACACCTTC.

The V and J genes are TRBV18 and TRBJ2-1; 8 bases align to TRBD1. V lost 1 base to trimming and J lost 4 bases; unmatched junction nucleotides: 6. This CDR3 has 16 residues. Germline lookup yields CDR1 KGHSH and CDR2 LQKENI. CDR3 residues: CASSPQQGATYNEQFF. The CDR3, as DNA: TGTGCCAGCTCACCACAGCAGGGGGCGACTTACAATGAGCAGTTCTTC.

The CDR3 DNA reads as TGTGCCAGCAGCCAGGTTCTCCAGGAAGCTTTCTTT. Translating gives CASSQVLQEAFF. The chain uses TRBV14 and TRBJ1-1; D unresolved. V dropped 3 bases and J dropped 8 bases, with 10 bases sitting between them. Germline V gene data show CDR1 as SGHDN and CDR2 as FVKESK. The CDR3 sequence is 12 residues long.

This chain connects TRBV5-1 to TRBJ2-1; no definite D call. V shed 4 bases and J shed 3 bases, with 2 bases lying between them. The CDR3 has 11 residues. The germline V gene has CDR1 SGHRS and CDR2 YFSETQ. The CDR3 is CASSLYNEQFF. DNA of the CDR3: TGCGCCAGCAGCCTCTACAATGAGCAGTTCTTC.

The chain is built from TRBV5-8 and TRBJ1-2; possible D gene TRBD1, 5 bases. Deletions cut 2 bases from V and 4 bases from J, with 15 bases between. CDR3 length: 15 residues. Germline lookup yields CDR1 SGHTS and CDR2 YDEGEE. The CDR3 bases are TGTGCCAGCAGCTTACCTCCGACGACAGTCTATGGCTACACCTTC. This codes for CASSLPPTTVYGYTF. Drawing the rest from reference TRBV5-8 and TRBJ1-2, the complete variable domain is EAGVTQSPTHLIKTRGQQATLRCSPISGHTSVYWYQQALGLGLQFLLWYDEGEERNRGNFPPRFSGRQFPNYSSELNVNALELEDSALYLCASSLPPTTVYGYTFGSGTRLTVV.

The chain links TRBV4-1 to TRBJ2-7; TRBD1 is a possible D gene (6 bases). Trimming removed 1 base at V and 0 bases at J, with 16 bases between. Looked up from germline, CDR1 is MGHRA and CDR2 is YSYEKL. The CDR3 has 17 amino acids. In nucleotides, the CDR3 is TGCGCCAGCAGCCAAGCCGGCCCCGGACAGATCTCCTACGAGCAGTACTTC. Protein sequence: CASSQAGPGQISYEQYF.

The chain is built from TRBV24-1 and TRBJ2-7, with 10 bases matching TRBD1. The junction had 8 bases not matched to a gene; V was cut back by 9 bases and J by 7 bases. Per germline, CDR1 KGHDR and CDR2 SFDVKD. This CDR3 region has 13 residues. Here the CDR3 reads CATARQGAEEQYF. The CDR3 DNA reads as TGTGCCACCGCTAGACAGGGGGCTGAGGAGCAGTACTTC.

The chain has TRBV9 and TRBJ2-2, with TRBD2 identical over 10 bases. The CDR3 totals 17 residues. Germline V gene lookup returns CDR1 SGDLS and CDR2 YYNGEE. J was trimmed by 5 bases and V by 0 bases; bases with no gene match: 7. The CDR3 protein is CASSVDLAGDQTGELFF. CDR3 bases: TGTGCCAGCAGCGTAGATCTAGCGGGGGACCAAACCGGGGAGCTGTTTTTT.

This clone was detected a few times. This chain links TRBV4-1 with TRBJ2-7; maybe TRBD2 (5 bases). Germline lookup yields CDR1 MGHRA and CDR2 YSYEKL. The CDR3 spans 14 residues. V shed 5 bases and J shed 1 base, with 12 bases lying between them. The CDR3: CASSSYRGSYEQYF. CDR3 bases: TGCGCCAGCAGCTCATACCGGGGTTCCTACGAGCAGTACTTC.

The chain combines TRBV30 with TRBJ1-1; TRBD1 is a possible D gene (6 bases). Germline lookup yields CDR1 GTSNPN and CDR2 SVGIG (reference sequence). The CDR3 runs to 13 residues. The ends were cut back, 3 bases at V and 9 bases at J, with 17 bases in the middle. The CDR3 coding sequence is TGTGCCTGGAGGTTCTGGGGGGGGCGTCAAGCTTTCTTT. The encoded protein is CAWRFWGGRQAFF.

This chain connects TRBV7-2 to TRBJ2-7; 12 bases align to TRBD2. Germline-derived CDR1 and CDR2 are SGHTA and FQGNSA. The CDR3 is 14 residues long. V lost 9 bases, J lost 3 bases, and 6 bases stayed unmatched. This CDR3 is CASTGLAGNYEQYF. The CDR3 DNA reads TGTGCCAGTACCGGACTAGCGGGGAACTACGAGCAGTACTTC. Full variable domain (rest looked up from reference TRBV7-2 and TRBJ2-7): GAGVSQSPSNKVTEKGKDVELRCDPISGHTALYWYRQSLGQGLEFLIYFQGNSAPDKSGLPSDRFSAERTGGSVSTLTIQRTQQEDSAVYLCASTGLAGNYEQYFGPGTRLTVT.

This rearrangement joins TRBV27 to TRBJ2-7; D is perhaps TRBD1 (7 bases). V was cut by 4 bases and J by 2 bases, with 15 bases left in between. This CDR3 is built from 15 residues. Germline V gives CDR1 MNHEY, CDR2 SMNVEV (reference sequence). In DNA form, the CDR3 reads TGTGCCAGCAGTTACGGAGGGACAGTTCCCTACGAGCAGTACTTC. Translation gives CASSYGGTVPYEQYF.

The rearrangement links TRBV10-1 to TRBJ1-1; D perhaps matches TRBD1 (5 bases). V was cut by 6 bases and J by 3 bases, with 20 bases left in between. This CDR3 contains 16 residues. The germline V gene encodes CDR1 WNHNN and CDR2 SYGVQD (reference sequence). The CDR3 region has the DNA TGCGCCAGCAGCAAAGCAGCCAGGGTTTCGGACACTGAAGCTTTCTTT. Encoded protein: CASSKAARVSDTEAFF.